The TCR beta chain described here comes from a study of T cell changes during pregnancy in multiple sclerosis. From germline, CDR1 is MNHEY and CDR2 SMNVEV (reference sequence). Trimming shortened V by 5 bases and J by 4 bases, and 14 bases separated the two germline ends. The CDR3 totals 14 residues. Sequencing used immunoSEQ multiplex PCR; TCRdb keeps in-frame clones, though not all of them. The sample shows about 79,000 clones, about 94% of them seen only once. V is TRBV27 and J is TRBJ1-1; TRBD1 is a possible D gene (6 bases). The input for sequencing was peripheral blood, taken in the second trimester of pregnancy. This sequence was found in a female donor in good health, enrolled as a control in a pregnancy study. The CDR3 is CASSRGISGTEAFF. CDR3 sequence (DNA): TGTGCCAGCAGTAGGGGGATTTCGGGCACTGAAGCTTTCTTT.